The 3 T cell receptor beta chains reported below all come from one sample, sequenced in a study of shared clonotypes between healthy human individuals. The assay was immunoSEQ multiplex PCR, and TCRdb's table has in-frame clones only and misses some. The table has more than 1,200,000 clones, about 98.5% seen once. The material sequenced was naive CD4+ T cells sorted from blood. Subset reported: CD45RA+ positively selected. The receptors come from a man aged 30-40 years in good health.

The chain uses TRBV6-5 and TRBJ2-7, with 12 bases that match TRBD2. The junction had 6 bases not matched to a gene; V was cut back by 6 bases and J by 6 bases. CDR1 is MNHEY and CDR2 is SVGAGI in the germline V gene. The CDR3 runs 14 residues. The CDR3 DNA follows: TGTGCCAGCAGGATGACTAGCGGGAGCTTCGAGCAGTACTTC. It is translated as CASRMTSGSFEQYF.

The chain's CDR3 is CASREHLARQETQYF. DNA of the CDR3: TGTGCCAGCAGGGAACATTTAGCGAGACAAGAGACCCAGTACTTC. The chain uses TRBV27 and TRBJ2-5, with D tentatively TRBD2 (5 bases). Between the trimmed V and J ends, which lost 6 bases and 2 bases, there was a span of 16 bases. This CDR3 contains 15 residues. Looked up from germline, CDR1 is MNHEY and CDR2 is SMNVEV (reference sequence).

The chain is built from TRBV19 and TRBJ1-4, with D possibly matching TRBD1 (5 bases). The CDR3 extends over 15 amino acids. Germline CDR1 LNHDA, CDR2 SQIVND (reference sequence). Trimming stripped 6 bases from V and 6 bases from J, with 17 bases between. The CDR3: CASSYGGRIYEKLFF. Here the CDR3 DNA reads TGTGCCAGTAGCTACGGGGGGAGGATCTATGAAAAACTGTTTTTT. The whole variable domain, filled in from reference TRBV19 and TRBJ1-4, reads DGGITQSPKYLFRKEGQNVTLSCEQNLNHDAMYWYRQDPGQGLRLIYYSQIVNDFQKGDIAEGYSVSREKKESFPLTVTSAQKNPTAFYLCASSYGGRIYEKLFFGSGTQLSVL.